This T cell receptor beta chain was captured by sequencing in a study of blood T cell repertoires in COVID-19. Study as a whole: Sources were T cells, B-cell-depleted T cells, or PBMCs; the material itself was cDNA or gDNA.

In the original processing: Reference gene primer amplification in the assay estimated nucleated cell counts. Clones were read by immunoSEQ multiplex PCR, and TCRdb kept only the in-frame ones, dropping some. V and J calls plus clone size are reproduced from that table; the DNA served to infer D and trimming. The sample consists of approximately 150,000 clones, about 81% of them appearing once. This CDR3 contains 12 residues. V lost 2 bases to trimming and J lost 12 bases, with 13 bases between them. CDR1 is KGHSH, CDR2 LQKENI, per germline. This receptor was identified in a woman at least 80 years old with acute or convalescent COVID-19. The rearrangement joins TRBV18 to TRBJ1-2; TRBD1 is a possible D gene (6 bases). Specimen: peripheral blood. DNA for the CDR3: TGTGCCAGCTCACCAACCAGGGAGGGGGACACCTTC. The encoded protein is CASSPTREGDTF.